This T cell receptor beta chain was identified during a study of PD-1 blockade in classical Hodgkin lymphoma. Turning to the study itself: Patients received nivolumab 3 mg/kg intravenously every 2 weeks. The study, taken as a whole, reports: A significant rise in TCR diversity was seen by C4D1 for CD4+ cells but not for CD8+ cells.

The table lists this clone with a few counts. Antigen unknown. Each patient's relapse followed autologous stem cell transplantation, and brentuximab vedotin exposure varied. Best response was recorded as complete response, partial response or progressive disease. This CDR3 comprises 17 residues. Looked up from germline, CDR1 is GTSNPN and CDR2 is SVGIG (reference sequence). With 5 bases clipped from V and 10 bases from J, the junction kept 19 bases outside the gene matches. Repertoires were generated with immunoSEQ multiplex PCR, while TCRdb's copy carries only in-frame clones and drops some. The table has roughly 140,000 clones, about 81% seen once.

J is TRBJ1-6 and V is TRBV30, with 8 nucleotides matching TRBD1. The clonotype was recovered from a human donor with classical Hodgkin lymphoma. Sequencing was performed on peripheral blood mononuclear cells (PBMCs), taken before the second cycle of nivolumab. CDR3 protein: CAWLGRTGSRSDSPLHF. DNA for the CDR3: TGTGCCTGGCTCGGGAGGACAGGGTCACGCTCAGACTCACCCCTCCACTTT.